These 6 T cell receptor beta chains were sequenced from one sample in a study of shared clonotypes between healthy human individuals. Clones were sequenced by immunoSEQ multiplex PCR, and TCRdb holds only the in-frame ones, with some missing. The table shows approximately 2,200,000 clones, with just over 90% occurring only once. CD45RO negativity and positive selection for CCR7 defined naive CD8 cells, a population that excluded terminally differentiated effector memory CD45RA+ cells. Sequenced: naive CD8+ T cells from PBMCs. These receptor sequences come from a man aged 18 to 30 in good health. Some clones in this sample may be carry-over from other donors' samples.

Comment on this clone: Additional DNA sequences in this sample encode the identical CDR3. The chain combines TRBV2 with TRBJ2-7, with D uncertain. This CDR3 spans 13 amino acids. Between the trimmed V and J ends, which lost 2 bases and 0 bases, there was a span of 5 bases. CDR1 is SNHLY and CDR2 is FYNNEI in the germline V gene. In DNA form, the CDR3 reads TGTGCCAGCAGTGAATGGAGCTCCTACGAGCAGTACTTC. This codes for CASSEWSSYEQYF.

The chain has TRBV9 and TRBJ2-7; D is perhaps TRBD2 (6 bases). CDR3 length: 15 amino acids. V gave up 4 bases and J gave up 3 bases, with 17 bases separating them. Germline-derived CDR1 and CDR2 are SGDLS and YYNGEE. The CDR3 loop reads CASSHTGGEIYEQYF. For the CDR3, the DNA is TGTGCCAGCAGCCATACCGGGGGAGAGATCTACGAGCAGTACTTC.

The chain couples TRBV7-2 to TRBJ2-7; TRBD2 matches at 7 bases. The V segment lost 3 bases and the J segment 6 bases; nucleotides outside the gene matches: 11. Germline CDR1 is SGHTA and CDR2 is FQGNSA. The CDR3 consists of 15 residues. This CDR3 is CASSFGWGGLAEQYF. In nucleotides, the CDR3 is TGTGCCAGCAGCTTCGGTTGGGGAGGGCTCGCCGAGCAGTACTTC.

The chain carries TRBV4-1 and TRBJ1-1, with D possibly being TRBD1 (6 bases). With 2 bases removed from V and 6 bases from J, the gap between germline ends came to 10 bases. The CDR3 length is 13 residues. Germline values: CDR1 MGHRA, CDR2 YSYEKL. The CDR3 DNA reads TGCGCCAGCAGCCAACGAGGGGGGGCTGAAGCTTTCTTT. It translates to CASSQRGGAEAFF.

V is TRBV5-6 and J is TRBJ2-1, with D possibly being TRBD2 (6 bases). The CDR3 consists of 16 residues. The V gene's germline CDR1 is SGHDT and CDR2 YYEEEE. Trimming removed 1 base from V and 7 bases from J, with 18 bases in between. The CDR3 here is CASSLSDWGGTNEQFF. DNA for the CDR3: TGTGCCAGCAGCTTGTCGGATTGGGGCGGGACTAATGAGCAGTTCTTC.

The rearrangement uses TRBV6-4 and TRBJ1-3; TRBD1 matches at 11 bases. This CDR3 comprises 16 residues. In germline, CDR1 is MRHNA, CDR2 SNTAGT. J gave up 4 bases and V 9 bases, and 11 bases lay outside the gene matches. The CDR3 DNA reads TGTGCCAGGCCCGGGACAGGGGGGCGAAGAGGAAACACCATATATTTT. Its protein is CARPGTGGRRGNTIYF.